Given below is one T cell receptor (beta chain) in context. The target antigen is unknown. The junction departs from germline at one end; a sequencing error may be responsible. The record originates from a study of graft-versus-host responses after intestinal transplantation. The method was immunoSEQ multiplex PCR; TCRdb's version includes in-frame clones alone and lacks a portion of them. The table shows under 100,000 clones, with 85% to 95% occurring only once. The CDR3 has 13 amino acids. The germline CDR1 and CDR2 sequences are SGHTA and FQGNSA. The genes are TRBV7-2 and TRBJ2-1; perhaps TRBD2 as D (6 bases). Material: unstimulated CD8+ T cells sorted from spleen or lymph node cells, obtained before transplant. The TCR sequence derives from a human donor who was the organ donor for an intestinal transplant. DNA of the CDR3: TGTGCCAGCGGCTTGTACGGGACTAATGAGCAGTTCTTC. Its protein product is CASGLYGTNEQFF.